The 20 T cell receptor beta chains presented below share a single source sample, sequenced in a study of T cells expressing NK-cell markers. TCRdb re-called the 5' RACE reads; one entry per CDR3 protein, DNA not given. The sample totals a few hundred thousand distinct CDR3 sequences; its top ten clones hold roughly 5.4%. Sequenced: blood T cells: a sorted CD56 or NKG2C T cell subset, CD4+ or CD8+ T cells, or bulk PBMC T cells (not recorded which). The receptors here all came from a man aged 18-75 years in good health.

This rearrangement joins TRBV7-2 to TRBJ1-5; the D call of TRBD1 rests on TCRdb alone, since no DNA is present to check it. This CDR3 region has 15 residues. Per germline, CDR1 SGHTA and CDR2 FQGNSA. The CDR3 spells CASSPPGARSQPQHF.

The chain is built from TRBV7-9 and TRBJ1-4. The CDR3 covers 17 residues. The germline gives CDR1 SEHNR, CDR2 FQNEAQ (reference sequence). The CDR3 spells CASSLANTRNQNEKLFF.

The rearrangement joins TRBV6-2 or TRBV6-3 to TRBJ1-5. Germline lookup yields CDR1 MNHEY and CDR2 SVGEGT. The CDR3 length is 15 residues. The CDR3 protein is CASRNSPLNNQPQHF.

The chain has TRBV5-1 and TRBJ2-1; TCRdb outputs TRBD1, but without DNA this stays unchecked. Germline V lookup: CDR1 SGHRS, CDR2 YFSETQ. This CDR3 spans 16 amino acids. This CDR3 reads CASSPGTSDSYNEQFF.

This chain uses TRBV9 with TRBJ2-1; without DNA, the TCRdb call of TRBD2 cannot be checked. Germline-derived CDR1 and CDR2 are SGDLS and YYNGEE. This CDR3 is 17 amino acids long. The CDR3 reads CASSEGPTSGGVYEQFF.

The chain couples TRBV4-1 to TRBJ2-3. Germline V lookup: CDR1 MGHRA, CDR2 YSYEKL. CDR3 length equals 16 residues. The CDR3 sequence is CASSLGGFPSTDTQYF.

V is TRBV7-2 and J is TRBJ1-4. The CDR3 is made up of 13 amino acids. Germline CDR1 SGHTA, CDR2 FQGNSA. The CDR3: CAIKGPGNEKLFF.

The chain recombines TRBV27 with TRBJ2-1; lacking DNA, the TRBD1 call made by TCRdb goes unchecked. The CDR3 loop spans 14 amino acids. In germline, CDR1 is MNHEY, CDR2 SMNVEV (reference sequence). CDR3 amino acids: CASRKAGAGDEQFF.

The chain couples TRBV28 to TRBJ2-2; the TCRdb call, TRBD1, lacks DNA for checking. There are 17 residues in the CDR3. In germline, CDR1 is MDHEN, CDR2 SYDVKM. CDR3 sequence: CASSSGYRGANTGELFF.

The chain employs TRBV2 and TRBJ2-5; checking the TCRdb D call of TRBD2 is not possible without DNA. The germline CDR1 and CDR2 sequences are SNHLY and FYNNEI. CDR3 size: 20 residues. The CDR3 loop reads CASSGRKGLAGGKLKRPQYF.

J is TRBJ1-5 and V is TRBV6-1. Germline V gene data show CDR1 as MNHNS and CDR2 as SASEGT. The CDR3 is made up of 15 amino acids. This CDR3 is CASSEGGRLNQPQHF.

The V call is TRBV3-1, the J call TRBJ2-3; TCRdb's D gene call, TRBD2, goes unchecked for lack of DNA. The germline V gene encodes CDR1 LGHDT and CDR2 YNNKEL (reference sequence). This CDR3 spans 17 amino acids. The CDR3 protein is CASSPWYDQRGTDTQYF.

The chain has TRBV6-9 and TRBJ1-3; TCRdb lists TRBD1, though no DNA is available to test this call. Per the germline V gene, CDR1 is MNHGY and CDR2 is SVAAGI. CDR3 length: 16 residues. The CDR3 here is CASSYSDRRSGNTIYF.

The chain has TRBV6-1 and TRBJ1-2. This CDR3 is built from 13 residues. Germline-derived CDR1 and CDR2 are MNHNS and SASEGT. Here the CDR3 reads CASSEVAGHGYTF.

This sequence joins TRBV29-1 and TRBJ2-2; TCRdb's D call of TRBD1 is untestable without DNA. CDR1 is SQVTM, CDR2 ANQGSEA, per germline. The length of the CDR3 is 16 residues. This chain's CDR3 is CSVENRDTTHTGELFF.

V is TRBV4-1 and J is TRBJ2-5. This CDR3 contains 13 residues. CDR1 and CDR2 (germline): MGHRA, YSYEKL. The CDR3 loop is CASSLRDEETQYF.

This sequence joins TRBV20-1 and TRBJ2-2; TCRdb gives TRBD1 as the D gene, but with no DNA this cannot be confirmed. CDR1 and CDR2 (germline): DFQATT, SNEGSKA (reference sequence). The CDR3 length is 17 residues. The CDR3 reads CSARGLGGGRDTGELFF.

The chain is built from TRBV5-1 and TRBJ1-5. CDR3 size: 13 residues. The germline gives CDR1 SGHRS, CDR2 YFSETQ. This chain's CDR3 is CASSLQLDQPQHF. The full variable domain, with the rest looked up from reference TRBV5-1 and TRBJ1-5, is KAGVTQTPRYLIKTRGQQVTLSCSPISGHRSVSWYQQTPGQGLQFLFEYFSETQRNKGNFPGRFSGRQFSNSRSEMNVSTLELGDSALYLCASSLQLDQPQHFGDGTRLSIL.

This chain links TRBV5-1 with TRBJ2-1; lacking DNA, the TRBD2 call made by TCRdb goes unchecked. Germline values: CDR1 SGHRS, CDR2 YFSETQ. The CDR3 consists of 16 residues. Here the CDR3 reads CASSFSGGRSYNEQFF.

This chain connects TRBV7-2 to TRBJ2-7. Germline V gene lookup returns CDR1 SGHTA and CDR2 FQGNSA. This CDR3 region has 13 residues. The CDR3 sequence: CASSSHLGFEQYF. The full variable domain, completed using reference TRBV7-2 and TRBJ2-7, is GAGVSQSPSNKVTEKGKDVELRCDPISGHTALYWYRQSLGQGLEFLIYFQGNSAPDKSGLPSDRFSAERTGGSVSTLTIQRTQQEDSAVYLCASSSHLGFEQYFGPGTRLTVT.